The entry that follows covers one T cell receptor beta chain sequence. It lacks a known antigen. Per-base quality was not reported, and no clone a single base away is much larger than it. This entry comes from a study of cytomegalovirus exposure and HLA in healthy donors (dated by TCRdb to about 2017). For the study in its entirety: An earlier analysis of some 600 of the donors reported 250 to 300 Gb of sequence data and 117 million unique TCR beta sequences obtained from about 179 million T cells. Around 320 gigabases of sequencing data and approximately 85 million unique TCR sequences were included in an early release covering roughly 600 HLA-typed donors. Of the roughly 430 genotyped donors, around 81% fell in the genetic ancestry cluster associated with self-reported Caucasian donors. The study aimed to test whether cataloging public T cell receptors could reveal signatures of past pathogen exposure. Using immunosequencing, the study profiled T cell repertoires from fewer than 700 subjects and related those repertoires to cytomegalovirus serostatus. In addition to the first cohort of 650 to 800 subjects, a separate validation cohort of 120 different subjects was used. To predict cytomegalovirus infection status, the study combined high-throughput TCR immunosequencing, statistical association of individual TCRs with disease status, and machine learning. In a later analysis, previously published TCR beta repertoires from 500 to 750 donors were re-analyzed and high-resolution HLA genotyping was added so that TCR occurrence patterns could be studied. The later analysis used no new phenotypic data to find candidate immune exposures, relying instead on TCR beta sequences and their occurrence across donors. An earlier analysis of around 540 of the donors applied high-throughput TCR beta sequencing to assess whether each TCR beta V gene segment acted as functional or pseudogenic. Donor age, sex, ethnicity and CMV serostatus were compiled alongside the repertoire data. Genome-wide SNP genotypes for about 60% of the roughly 700 donors were used in a later genetic analysis, which treated that subset as a discovery cohort. All discovery cohort repertoires had been generated using a single sequencing platform. HLA typing included class I and class II loci at four-digit resolution. Typing coverage varied by locus: roughly 629-630 donors for A, B, C, DRB1 and DQB1; under 550 for DQA1; around 610 for DPA1; some 470 for DPB1. Four to six DR-DQ haplotypes were handled as single units for association and clustering, since linkage in the cohort was strong. On average, 235,054 unique TCR beta nucleotide sequences were sequenced per donor among a few hundred genotyped donors of the cohort, with 15% to 20% of those sequences being non-productive. General conclusions and limits of the study: In a later analysis, several top co-occurrence clusters were reported to appear linked to parvovirus B19, influenza, CMV and Epstein-Barr virus. The authors suggested that the approach could potentially be generalized to other disease states and immunological phenotypes. Presence/absence analyses assumed roughly uniform sequencing depth across donors, an assumption that may not hold. Broadly in line with IMGT annotations, most TCR beta V segments showed up in productive rearrangements about 90% or about 30% of the time in an earlier analysis of 450 to 750 of the donors. A cluster of highly shared sequence variants was judged likely to be a technical artifact of the sequencing pipeline. Assigning TCR associations to individual alleles was difficult when HLA alleles, especially DR and DQ, strongly co-occurred. A further reported finding was that TCR beta sequences accurately predicted the HLA-A and HLA-B alleles for most subjects in the first cohort. This cohort had only TCR beta chains sequenced, and the lack of alpha or paired-chain data limited which features could be detected. In a later analysis, most CMV-associated TCR beta chains were found to appear HLA-restricted, with HLA associations seemingly driven largely by CMV exposure. In a later analysis, the rate of TCR association differed among HLA loci, with DRB1 alleles having the most associated TCRs and HLA-C alleles having the fewest. Most TCR sequences were seen in very few donors, while some public TCRs were found in many individuals. Specific HLA alleles were associated with 15,000 to 20,000 TCR beta sequences at a false discovery rate of 0.05 in a later analysis. The classifier was reported to diagnose cytomegalovirus status with high specificity and sensitivity in both the original cohort and the validation cohort. Compared with equally common non-associated chains, HLA-associated TCR beta chains in a later analysis were more clonally expanded and had lower generation probabilities. For the cohort, immune exposure information was limited to CMV serostatus. HLA typing was unavailable for some donors at each locus, so association tests used only the typed subset. Some IMGT-functional V segments, including TRBV6-2 and TRBV6-3, could not be distinguished by the 87-base-pair reads and were therefore excluded. V-gene and J-gene trimming of TCR beta chains was associated with a missense DCLRE1C variant in a later genetic analysis, and the association was replicated in an independent cohort. A few of the identified cytomegalovirus-associated TCR beta chains were confirmed in vitro to be specific for cytomegalovirus antigens. According to a later genetic analysis, donors in an Asian-associated ancestry cluster had fewer N-insertions in productive TCRs than the approximately 630-donor mean. The earlier analysis of nearly 600 of the donors excluded 15 to 20 rarely observed V segments, including chromosome 9 orphons, because counts were too low. The study gave a list of under 200 TCR beta chains associated with cytomegalovirus. Linkage disequilibrium might explain the correlated functional status among segregating V segments, but an unknown experimental factor could not be excluded.

The CDR3 measures 14 amino acids from cysteine to phenylalanine. The retained sequence is limited to the CDR3, 42 bases, with the frame set at the first base. V is cut by 8 bases and J by 8 bases, and the space between the germline ends is 18 bases. The germline V gene gives CDR1 as SNHLY and CDR2 as FYNNEI. The library was produced with the immunoSEQ multiplex PCR assay. A mixture of 60 forward primers for TCR Vbeta segments and 13 reverse primers for TCR Jbeta segments was used in the multiplex PCR. Amplification of the CDR3 region of rearranged TCR beta genes was performed with a multiplex PCR assay on genomic DNA. The Illumina HiSeq System was used to sequence the amplified TCR beta libraries as 87-base-pair reads. In the original analysis: A later analysis tallied roughly 80 million unique TCR beta chains across the 666 repertoires, and around 12 million of those chains were shared by two or more donors. To remove PCR and sequencing errors, raw reads were error-corrected and collapsed into unique sequences using a nearest-neighbor algorithm that merged closely related sequences. Alignment of CDR3 sequences to IMGT reference sequences was used to assign V, D and J gene segments. For a sequence to be retained, at least a six-nucleotide match to both a V gene segment and a J gene segment was required. Rearrangements were classified as productive when the CDR3 lacked stop codons and remained in frame with V and J, and all other rearrangements were classified as non-productive. Following IMGT convention, CDR3 was defined as the stretch from the second conserved V-encoded cysteine up to the conserved J-encoded phenylalanine. The earlier analysis of about 530 of the donors excluded any sequence lacking an unambiguous match to a single V gene segment. An earlier analysis of several hundred of the donors called V segments functional above 56.7% productive rearrangements and segregating when the between-donor standard deviation exceeded 5%. A statistical classification framework was built for diagnosing cytomegalovirus status from the catalog of TCR beta chain sequences. A later analysis assigned V and J genes by comparing TCR nucleotide sequences with IMGT/GENE-DB human TR gene sequences. Using the TCRdist pipeline, a later analysis assigned CDR3 sequences along with most-parsimonious VDJ recombination scenarios. In a later analysis, each TCR beta chain was defined by its CDR3 amino acid sequence together with its V-gene family, and reads lacking a unique V-gene family were excluded. In a later analysis, approximately 590 highly shared, low-generation-probability nucleotide sequences were removed to address suspected cross-contamination and a sequencing artifact. A later analysis calculated a clonal expansion index for each public chain from normalized within-repertoire ranks of inferred template counts. In a later analysis, generation probabilities were computed using a VDJ recombination model fitted to out-of-frame rearrangements, and the results were checked against IGoR. Hypergeometric tests were used in a later analysis to score TCR-TCR, TCR-HLA and TCR-CMV co-occurrence, with a repertoire-size bias correction applied to the TCR pairs. In a later analysis, false discovery rates were estimated by permuting HLA or CMV assignments 20 times. A later analysis grouped co-occurring TCRs with DBSCAN, adding TCRdist sequence similarity when clustering within HLA-allele-positive subsets. Co-occurrence clustering excluded repertoires with fewer than 30,000 or more than 120,000 public chains, plus five with anomalous nucleotide sharing. This is the immuneACCESS table as TCRdb keeps it, with only in-frame sequences that have V and J called. A part of the clones is gone; compared with another copy, unresolved V genes explain less than half, and the rest is unexplained. V and J calls and clone size are those listed in that table; D and trimming were worked out from the DNA. The sample profile shows approximately 250,000 clones; 85% of them were found once. Roughly 0.26% of the sample is taken by the ten largest.

The cohort comprised 550 to 700 healthy bone marrow donors. Cohort members were all nominally healthy when sampled, although unrecorded immune exposures were likely present. The donor was CMV seronegative and belonged to the group of 352 seronegative cohort members. Every donor gave a peripheral blood sample, and the peripheral blood mononuclear cells from that sample were used for TCR beta sequencing. Genomic DNA extraction from the blood cell samples was performed with the Qiagen DNeasy Blood Extraction Kit. The sequenced sample consisted of PBMCs. The rearranged segments are TRBV2 and TRBJ1-4, with a tentative D gene TRBD1 over 6 matching bases. The sequence was collected from a girl aged 2 to 9 in good health and CMV-seronegative. The bases read TGTGCCAGCGACGGCCGGCAGGGGAACGAAAAACTGTTTTTT. Its translation reads: CASDGRQGNEKLFF. The entire variable domain, with the stretches around the CDR3 drawn from the reference TRBV2 and TRBJ1-4 proteins, is EPEVTQTPSHQVTQMGQEVILRCVPISNHLYFYWYRQILGQKVEFLVSFYNNEISEKSEIFDDQFSVERPDGSNFTLKIRSTKLEDSAMYFCASDGRQGNEKLFFGSGTQLSVL.